This TCR beta chain was retrieved from a study of cytomegalovirus exposure and HLA in healthy donors. V trimming: 5 bases; J trimming: 3 bases; junction bases outside the gene matches: 14. This CDR3 spans 18 amino acids. CDR1 SEHNR and CDR2 FQNEAQ come from the germline V gene (reference sequence). The PCR made use of 60 Vbeta and 13 Jbeta primers. Clones were read by immunoSEQ multiplex PCR, and TCRdb kept only the in-frame ones, dropping some. The sample includes 130,000 or so clones, 80% to 90% of them seen just once. The chain employs TRBV7-9 and TRBJ2-3, with 10 positions matching TRBD2. The sequencing sample was made of PBMCs. This TCR derives from a man between 35 and 55 years old in good health and CMV-seronegative. The CDR3 DNA follows: TGTGCCAGCAGCCCCAACTCGGTACTAGCGGGGACTACAGATACGCAGTATTTT. Protein product: CASSPNSVLAGTTDTQYF.